This record looks at one TCR beta chain sequence and its context. Germline V gene sequence: CDR1 MNHEY, CDR2 SVGAGI. This CDR3 has 15 residues. V shed 5 bases and J 2 bases; nucleotides not matched to a gene: 7. The sample is drawn from a study of blood T cell repertoires in COVID-19. Some clones are missing from TCRdb's copy, which holds only in-frame ones; the method was immunoSEQ multiplex PCR. The sample consists of some 150,000 clones, around 80% of them appearing once. The chain has TRBV6-5 and TRBJ1-2; TRBD1 agrees at 8 bases. The sequencing input was PBMCs or T cells enriched from blood (not recorded which). The source is a man aged 50 to 60 who had recovered from COVID-19. CDR3 amino acids: CASSRAGGENYGYTF. The CDR3 bases are TGTGCCAGCAGTAGGGCAGGGGGCGAAAACTATGGCTACACCTTC.